The clone carrying this TCR beta chain was observed once. The protocol was immunoSEQ multiplex PCR, while the TCRdb copy is restricted to in-frame clones and leaves out a portion. The data contain about 13,000 clones, around 85% of them seen just once; the ten biggest clones take up roughly 6.2%. This CDR3 spans 13 amino acids. In germline, CDR1 is SNHLY, CDR2 FYNNEI. V was pared by 10 bases and J by 3 bases, with 5 bases of the junction left unmatched. The sample comes from a study of chemoradiotherapy in HPV16-positive cancers. The clonotype was recovered from a human donor with HPV-associated anogenital cancer. The gene calls are TRBV2 and TRBJ2-2; 7 bases line up with TRBD1. Sequencing used blood, obtained from a patient who underwent chemoradiotherapy. In nucleotides, the CDR3 is TGTGCCACCATTGGACAGGACACCGGGGAGCTGTTTTTT. Translating it yields CATIGQDTGELFF.